The 7 T cell receptor beta chains below come from one sample, sequenced in a study of blood T cell repertoires in COVID-19. Sequencing used immunoSEQ multiplex PCR; TCRdb keeps in-frame clones, though not all of them. The sample lists 55,000 to 80,000 clones; less than 85% were seen once. Material for sequencing was peripheral blood. The receptors here all came from a man in his 60s with acute or convalescent COVID-19.

The rearrangement links TRBV2 to TRBJ1-1; 12 positions agree with TRBD1. The ends lost 6 bases at V and 1 base at J; junction bases unmatched: 6. The CDR3 consists of 16 residues. Germline-derived CDR1 and CDR2 are SNHLY and FYNNEI. The CDR3 DNA reads TGTGCCAGCAGAGTCGGGACAGGGGGCGGGAACACTGAAGCTTTCTTT. Its translation is CASRVGTGGGNTEAFF.

This chain connects TRBV5-1 to TRBJ2-1; TRBD1 aligns across 12 bases. There are 16 residues in the CDR3. Germline CDR1 and CDR2: SGHRS and YFSETQ. The J segment lost 7 bases and the V segment lost 4 bases, leaving 9 bases of the junction unmatched. CDR3 coding DNA: TGCGCCAGCAGCCGAGGGCCGGGACAGGGGGCGAATGAGCAGTTCTTC. Translation: CASSRGPGQGANEQFF.

The chain has TRBV5-4 and TRBJ1-2, with D possibly being TRBD1 (6 bases). The ends were cut back, 4 bases at V and 7 bases at J, with 17 bases in the middle. CDR3 length: 14 residues. CDR1 SGHNT and CDR2 YYREEE come from the germline V gene (reference sequence). The CDR3 loop is CASSLGQRSGGYTF. CDR3 coding DNA: TGTGCCAGCAGCCTAGGACAGAGATCTGGTGGCTACACCTTC. Variable domain in full (rest from reference TRBV5-4 and TRBJ1-2): ETGVTQSPTHLIKTRGQQVTLRCSSQSGHNTVSWYQQALGQGPQFIFQYYREEENGRGNFPPRFSGLQFPNYSSELNVNALELDDSALYLCASSLGQRSGGYTFGSGTRLTVV.

This chain joins TRBV5-1 and TRBJ2-4, with D perhaps TRBD1 (6 bases). Deletions cut 3 bases from V and 6 bases from J, with 10 bases between. The CDR3 covers 13 residues. Germline V CDR1 and CDR2: SGHRS, YFSETQ. This chain's CDR3 is CASSSPRGNIQYF. CDR3 in DNA: TGCGCCAGCAGCTCCCCCAGGGGAAACATTCAGTACTTC.

The rearrangement uses TRBV29-1 and TRBJ1-5; TRBD1 might be the D (6 bases). The CDR3 length is 19 residues. Trimming cost V 7 bases and J 0 bases, with 28 bases left between them. Germline CDR1 is SQVTM and CDR2 is ANQGSEA. CDR3 in amino acids: CSGRGGAGKSLNSNQPQHF. The CDR3 DNA is TGCAGCGGCCGGGGGGGGGCAGGAAAGTCCCTTAATAGCAATCAGCCCCAGCATTTT.

The chain links TRBV11-2 to TRBJ1-1, with 8 bases matching TRBD1. Germline loops: CDR1 SGHAT, CDR2 FQNNGV. This CDR3 contains 12 residues. V lost 1 base to trimming and J lost 10 bases; unmatched junction nucleotides: 2. The CDR3 DNA is TGTGCCAGCAGCTTAGTGGGGACAGGAGCTTTCTTT. Translation: CASSLVGTGAFF.

V gene TRBV3-1 (or the pseudogene TRBV3-2) combines with J gene TRBJ2-4, with 11 bases aligning to TRBD2. Unmatched junction bases numbered 9, after V lost 1 base and J lost 13 bases. This CDR3 comprises 15 residues. CDR1 is LGHDT, CDR2 YNNKEL, per germline (reference sequence). In DNA, the CDR3 is TGTGCCAGCAGCCAAGTTAGCGGGAGGGCCCCGGGCCAGTACTTC. It translates to CASSQVSGRAPGQYF.